The source of this T cell receptor beta chain is a study of cytomegalovirus exposure and HLA in healthy donors. Overall study findings and caveats: The productive fraction for most TCR beta V segments was about 87% or about 30% in an earlier analysis. In a later analysis, the majority of CMV-associated beta chains seemingly showed HLA restriction. A link between a missense DCLRE1C variant and TCR beta V- and J-gene trimming emerged from a later analysis.

Turning to this clone: The target antigen is unknown.

Each donor was healthy, and each was a bone marrow donor. PCR involved 60 Vbeta and 13 Jbeta primers. The data were produced by immunoSEQ multiplex PCR, yet TCRdb's version contains in-frame clones alone and is incomplete. The table has about 160,000 clones, over 70% seen once. There are 15 residues in the CDR3. Germline V gives CDR1 SGHKS, CDR2 YYEKEE (reference sequence). Trimming shortened V by 1 base and J by 0 bases, and 8 bases separated the two germline ends. This rearrangement joins TRBV5-5 to TRBJ2-1; perhaps TRBD1 as D (6 bases). The source of this sequence is a male donor in good health and CMV-seropositive. The sequencing sample was made of PBMCs. Written as DNA, the CDR3 is TGTGCCAGCAGCTTGACAGGGAGCTCCTACAATGAGCAGTTCTTC. This translates into CASSLTGSSYNEQFF.